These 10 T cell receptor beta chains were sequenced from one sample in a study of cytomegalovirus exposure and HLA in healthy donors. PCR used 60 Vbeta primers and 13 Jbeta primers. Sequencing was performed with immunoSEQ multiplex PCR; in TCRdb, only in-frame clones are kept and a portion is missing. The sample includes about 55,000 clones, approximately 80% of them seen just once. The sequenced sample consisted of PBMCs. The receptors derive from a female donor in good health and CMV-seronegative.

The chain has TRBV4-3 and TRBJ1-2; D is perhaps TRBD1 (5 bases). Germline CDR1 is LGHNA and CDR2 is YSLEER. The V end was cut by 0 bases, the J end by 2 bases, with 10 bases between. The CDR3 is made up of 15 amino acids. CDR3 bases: TGCGCCAGCAGCCAAGACCTCTGGGGCAACTATGGCTACACCTTC. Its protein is CASSQDLWGNYGYTF.

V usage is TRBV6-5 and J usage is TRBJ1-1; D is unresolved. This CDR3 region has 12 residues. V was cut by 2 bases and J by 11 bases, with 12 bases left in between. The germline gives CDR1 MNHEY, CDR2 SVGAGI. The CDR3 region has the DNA TGTGCCAGCAGTTACAGAGGTAGTGGCGCTTTCTTT. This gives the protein CASSYRGSGAFF.

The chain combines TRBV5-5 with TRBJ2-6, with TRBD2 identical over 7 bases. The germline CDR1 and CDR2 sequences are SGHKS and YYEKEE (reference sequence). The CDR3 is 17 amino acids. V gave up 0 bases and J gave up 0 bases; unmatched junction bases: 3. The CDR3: CASSLVGTISGANVLTF. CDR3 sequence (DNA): TGTGCCAGCAGCTTGGTAGGGACTATCTCTGGGGCCAACGTCCTGACTTTC.

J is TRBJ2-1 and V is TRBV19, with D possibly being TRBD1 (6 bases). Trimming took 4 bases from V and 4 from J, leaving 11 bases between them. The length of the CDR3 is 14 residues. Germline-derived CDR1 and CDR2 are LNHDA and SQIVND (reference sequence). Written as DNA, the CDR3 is TGTGCCAGTAGTAAACAGGGTGGTTACAATGAGCAGTTCTTC. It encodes CASSKQGGYNEQFF. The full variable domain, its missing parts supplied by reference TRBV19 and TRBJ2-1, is DGGITQSPKYLFRKEGQNVTLSCEQNLNHDAMYWYRQDPGQGLRLIYYSQIVNDFQKGDIAEGYSVSREKKESFPLTVTSAQKNPTAFYLCASSKQGGYNEQFFGPGTRLTVL.

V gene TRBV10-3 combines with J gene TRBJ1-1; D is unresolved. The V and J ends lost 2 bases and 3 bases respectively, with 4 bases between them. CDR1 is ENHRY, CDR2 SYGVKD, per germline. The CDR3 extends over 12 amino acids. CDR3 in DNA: TGTGCCATCAGTGAGACATACACTGAAGCTTTCTTT. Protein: CAISETYTEAFF.

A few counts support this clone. CDR3 region: CASSRGTGYGYTF. The CDR3 coding sequence is TGTGCCAGCTCACGCGGGACAGGGTATGGCTACACCTTC. The J gene is TRBJ1-2, the V gene TRBV18, with 9 bases that match TRBD1. The CDR3 loop spans 13 amino acids. Germline loops: CDR1 KGHSH, CDR2 LQKENI. With 4 bases clipped from V and 5 bases from J, the junction kept 2 bases outside the gene matches.

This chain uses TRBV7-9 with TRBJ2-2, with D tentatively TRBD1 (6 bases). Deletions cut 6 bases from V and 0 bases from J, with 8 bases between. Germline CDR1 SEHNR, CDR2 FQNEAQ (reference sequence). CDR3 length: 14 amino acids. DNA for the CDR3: TGTGCCAGCAGGGGACATCCGAACACCGGGGAGCTGTTTTTT. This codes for CASRGHPNTGELFF.

Here the CDR3 DNA reads TGTGCCAGCAGCCCGGGACTAGCGGGGGGGTACCCCTACAATGAGCAGTTCTTC. This translates into CASSPGLAGGYPYNEQFF. The chain recombines TRBV14 with TRBJ2-1; TRBD2 aligns across 16 bases. V lost 4 bases, J lost 2 bases, and 5 bases stayed unmatched. The CDR3 is 18 amino acids. CDR1 and CDR2 (germline): SGHDN, FVKESK.

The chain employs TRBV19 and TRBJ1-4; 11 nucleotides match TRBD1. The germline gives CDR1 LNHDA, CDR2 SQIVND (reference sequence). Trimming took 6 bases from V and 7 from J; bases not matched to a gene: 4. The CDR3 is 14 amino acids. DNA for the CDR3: TGTGCCAGTAGCTCCGGGACAGGGGGTGAAAAACTGTTTTTT. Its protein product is CASSSGTGGEKLFF.

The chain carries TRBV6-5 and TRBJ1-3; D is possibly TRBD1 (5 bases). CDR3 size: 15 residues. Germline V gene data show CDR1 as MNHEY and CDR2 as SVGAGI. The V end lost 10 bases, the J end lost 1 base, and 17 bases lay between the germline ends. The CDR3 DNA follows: TGTGCCACCTACTACGTGGGGGGGTCTGGAAACACCATATATTTT. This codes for CATYYVGGSGNTIYF.